The sequence of this T cell receptor beta chain was determined in a study of cytomegalovirus exposure and HLA in healthy donors. Points from the study as a whole: Researchers catalogued about 160 TCR beta chains as cytomegalovirus-associated. Some V segments, TRBV6-2 and TRBV6-3 among them, were indistinguishable and were therefore excluded.

The sample holds a few counts of this clone. Antigen specificity is unknown. A multiplex PCR was run with 60 Vbeta primers and 13 Jbeta primers. Assay: immunoSEQ multiplex PCR; the TCRdb copy retains only in-frame clones and omits some. The table lists about 120,000 clones, 80% of them singletons. Germline V lookup: CDR1 SGHRS, CDR2 YFSETQ. V was cut by 4 bases and J by 2 bases, with 3 bases left in between. The CDR3 consists of 12 residues. This chain joins TRBV5-1 and TRBJ2-2; D uncertain. Sequenced input: PBMCs. This TCR was recovered from a female donor in good health and CMV-seropositive. In DNA, the CDR3 is TGCGCCAGCAGCCCTAACACCGGGGAGCTGTTTTTT. It yields the protein CASSPNTGELFF.